This T cell receptor beta chain derives from a study of shared clonotypes between healthy human individuals. Broader study findings: Among several donors, around 5% of naive CD4 clonotypes were found in common. Naive subsets, compared against memory subsets, generally had larger estimated richness values.

Note on this clone: Its target is unknown. Other DNA sequences in the same sample also yield this CDR3.

Deep-level assay runs were performed. Authors' analysis steps: ImmunoSEQ yielded junction-only sequences lacking quality scores, so filtering differed. TCRdb's table, derived via immunoSEQ multiplex PCR, lists solely in-frame clones and lacks some. Clonal size and the V and J genes are those of that table, whereas D and trimming came from the DNA. The data contain about 2.1 million clones, over 85% of them singletons. The V segment lost 3 bases and the J segment 1 base; nucleotides outside the gene matches: 2. CDR3 size: 14 residues. Looked up from germline, CDR1 is MNHEY and CDR2 is SMNVEV (reference sequence). CD45RO negativity and positive selection for CCR7 defined naive CD8 cells, a population that excluded terminally differentiated effector memory CD45RA+ cells.

The TCR sequence derives from a man aged 18 to 29 in good health. Some clones in this sample may be carry-over from other donors' samples. The sample taken for sequencing was naive CD8+ T cells from PBMCs. The chain employs TRBV27 and TRBJ2-7, with TRBD2 identical over 8 bases. In DNA, the CDR3 is TGTGCCAGCAGTTTGACTAGCGCTTCCTACGAGCAGTACTTC. It codes for CASSLTSASYEQYF.